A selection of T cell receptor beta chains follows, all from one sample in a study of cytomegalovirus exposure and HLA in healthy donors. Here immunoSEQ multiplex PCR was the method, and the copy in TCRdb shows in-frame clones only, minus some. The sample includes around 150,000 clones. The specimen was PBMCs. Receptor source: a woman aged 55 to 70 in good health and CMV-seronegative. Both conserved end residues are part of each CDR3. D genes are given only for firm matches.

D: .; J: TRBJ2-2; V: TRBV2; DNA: TGTGCCAGCGGAGGGAACACCGGGGAGCTGTTTTTT; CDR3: CASGGNTGELFF
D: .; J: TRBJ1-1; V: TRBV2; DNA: TGTGCCGGACGGGGGGCGGACACTGAAGCTTTCTTT; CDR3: CAGRGADTEAFF
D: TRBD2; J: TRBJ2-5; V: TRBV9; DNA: TGTGCCAGCAGCGTAGGTAGCGGGAGGGTACAAGAGACCCAGTACTTC; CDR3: CASSVGSGRVQETQYF
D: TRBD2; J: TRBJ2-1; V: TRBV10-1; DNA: TGCGCCAGCAAGCTGGGGGTAGCGGGAGGCGGGAGGCCAATCCTACTTTACAATGAGCAGTTCTTC; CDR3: CASKLGVAGGGRPILLYNEQFF
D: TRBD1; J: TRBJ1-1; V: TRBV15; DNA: TGTGCCACCAGCAGAGGGACAGGTACGAACACTGAAGCTTTCTTT; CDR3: CATSRGTGTNTEAFF
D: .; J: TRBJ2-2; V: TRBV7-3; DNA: TGTGCCAGCGCCCAGGGCGTGAACACCGGGGAGCTGTTTTTT; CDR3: CASAQGVNTGELFF
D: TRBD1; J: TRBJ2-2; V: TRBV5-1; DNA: TGCGCCAGCAGCTCGGGACAGGGAAGCACCGGGGAGCTGTTTTTT; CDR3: CASSSGQGSTGELFF
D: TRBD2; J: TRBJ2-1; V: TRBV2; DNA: TGTGCCGGCAATAGCGGGAGGGCCTCCTACAATGAGCAGTTCTTC; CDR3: CAGNSGRASYNEQFF
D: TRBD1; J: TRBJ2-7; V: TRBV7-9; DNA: TGTGCCAGCAGCTACAGGGGGTCGGACGAGCAGTACTTC; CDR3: CASSYRGSDEQYF
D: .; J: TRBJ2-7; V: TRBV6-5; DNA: TGTGCCAGCAAGGTTCGGACTTCTCACACGGGGCAGTACTTC; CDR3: CASKVRTSHTGQYF
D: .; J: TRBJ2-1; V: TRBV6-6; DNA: TGTGCCAGCAGTTACTCCGACTCTTACAATGAGCAGTTCTTC; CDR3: CASSYSDSYNEQFF
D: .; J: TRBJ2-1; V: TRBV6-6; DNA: TGTGCCAGCAGTTATTTGCCGACAGGAGACAATGAGCAGTTCTTC; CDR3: CASSYLPTGDNEQFF
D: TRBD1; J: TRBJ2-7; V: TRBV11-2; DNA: TGTGCCAGCAGTTTCGAAGGACAGGGGTGGAACTACGAGCAGTACTTC; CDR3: CASSFEGQGWNYEQYF
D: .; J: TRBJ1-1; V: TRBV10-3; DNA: TGTGCCATCAGTGGGAGGGGGGAGGGCACTGAAGCTTTCTTT; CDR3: CAISGRGEGTEAFF
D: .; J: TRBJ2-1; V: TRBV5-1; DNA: TGCGCCAGCAGCCCCGAGGGTTTTTTCAATGAGCAGTTCTTC; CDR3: CASSPEGFFNEQFF
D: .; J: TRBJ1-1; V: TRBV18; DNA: TGTGCCAGCTCCCAGGGCGGTCACCGGAACACTGAAGCTTTCTTT; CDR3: CASSQGGHRNTEAFF
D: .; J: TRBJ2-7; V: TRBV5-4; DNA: TGTGCCAGCAGCTCAAGGGACTCGAGATTTTACGAGCAGTACTTC; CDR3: CASSSRDSRFYEQYF
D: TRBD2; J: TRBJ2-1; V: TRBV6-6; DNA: TGTGCCACCTCATTCAGTCTAGCGGGGGGGAACAATGAGCAGTTCTTC; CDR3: CATSFSLAGGNNEQFF
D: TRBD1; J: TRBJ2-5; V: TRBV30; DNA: TGTGCCTGTGGGACAGGGGCGGAGGAGACCCAGTACTTC; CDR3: CACGTGAEETQYF
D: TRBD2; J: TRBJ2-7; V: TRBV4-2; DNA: TGTGCCAGCAGCCACGACGGGACTAGCTCTTCCTACGAGCAGTACTTC; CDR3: CASSHDGTSSSYEQYF
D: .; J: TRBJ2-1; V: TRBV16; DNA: TGTGCCAGCAGCGATTTCCGGGGAAATGAGCAGTTCTTC; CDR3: CASSDFRGNEQFF
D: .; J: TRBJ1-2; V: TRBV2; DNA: TGTGCCACCCTCAGGGCTAACCAGGGAGGAAGACATGGCTACACCTTC; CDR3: CATLRANQGGRHGYTF
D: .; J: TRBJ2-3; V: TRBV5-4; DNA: TGTGCCAGCAGCACAGTAGGCACAGATACGCAGTATTTT; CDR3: CASSTVGTDTQYF
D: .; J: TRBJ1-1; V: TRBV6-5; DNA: TGTGCCAGCAGTAGATACCGACGGGGATTTGAAGCTTTCTTT; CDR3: CASSRYRRGFEAFF
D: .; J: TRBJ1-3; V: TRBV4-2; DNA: TGTGCCAGCAGCCAAGCGGGGGGAAACACCATATATTTT; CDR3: CASSQAGGNTIYF
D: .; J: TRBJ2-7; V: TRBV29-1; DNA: TGCAGCGCGACAGGCGGATCCTACGAGCAGTACTTC; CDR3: CSATGGSYEQYF
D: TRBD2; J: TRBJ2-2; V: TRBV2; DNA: TGTGCCAGCAGTTCGGGACTAGCGGGGGCAAACACCGGGGAGCTGTTTTTT; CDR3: CASSSGLAGANTGELFF
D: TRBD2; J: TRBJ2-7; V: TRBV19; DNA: TGTGCCAGTAGGGGGCTGACTAGCGGGACCTACGAGCAGTACTTC; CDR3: CASRGLTSGTYEQYF
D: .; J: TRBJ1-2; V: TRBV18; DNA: TGTGCCAGCTCACCACCTTCCAGGGCAAACTATGGCTACACCTTC; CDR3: CASSPPSRANYGYTF